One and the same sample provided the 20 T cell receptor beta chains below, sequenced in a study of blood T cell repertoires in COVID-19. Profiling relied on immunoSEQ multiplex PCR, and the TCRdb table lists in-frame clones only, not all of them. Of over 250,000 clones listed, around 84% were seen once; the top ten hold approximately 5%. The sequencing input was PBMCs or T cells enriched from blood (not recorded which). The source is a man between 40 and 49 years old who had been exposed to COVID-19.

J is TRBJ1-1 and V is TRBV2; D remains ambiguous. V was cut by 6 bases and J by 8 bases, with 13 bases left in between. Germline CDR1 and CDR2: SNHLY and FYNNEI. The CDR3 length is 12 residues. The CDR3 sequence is CASSYLPTEAFF. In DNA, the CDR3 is TGTGCCAGCAGCTACCTACCCACCGAAGCTTTCTTT.

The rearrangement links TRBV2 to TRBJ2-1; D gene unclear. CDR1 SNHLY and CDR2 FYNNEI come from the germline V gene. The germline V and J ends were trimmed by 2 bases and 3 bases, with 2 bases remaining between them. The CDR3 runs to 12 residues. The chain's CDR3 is CASSEHYNEQFF. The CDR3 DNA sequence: TGTGCCAGCAGTGAACACTACAATGAGCAGTTCTTC.

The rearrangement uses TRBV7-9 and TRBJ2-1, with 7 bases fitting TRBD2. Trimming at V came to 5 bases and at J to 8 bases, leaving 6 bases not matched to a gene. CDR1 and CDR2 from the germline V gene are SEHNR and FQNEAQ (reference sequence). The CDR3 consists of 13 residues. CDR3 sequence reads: CASSTREVYEQFF. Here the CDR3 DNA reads TGTGCCAGCAGCACCCGGGAGGTCTATGAGCAGTTCTTC.

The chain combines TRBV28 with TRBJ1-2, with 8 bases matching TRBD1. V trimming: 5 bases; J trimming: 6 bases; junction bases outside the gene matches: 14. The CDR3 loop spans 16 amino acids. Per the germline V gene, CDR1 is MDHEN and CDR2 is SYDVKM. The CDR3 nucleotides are TGTGCCAGCAGTCTAGTAGGGGTGGACAGGGCAGATGGCTACACCTTC. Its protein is CASSLVGVDRADGYTF.

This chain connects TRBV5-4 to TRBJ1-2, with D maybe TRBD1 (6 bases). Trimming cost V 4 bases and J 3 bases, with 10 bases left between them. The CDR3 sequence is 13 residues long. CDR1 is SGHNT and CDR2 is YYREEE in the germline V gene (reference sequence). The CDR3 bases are TGTGCCAGCAGCGGGGACAAAGACTATGGCTACACCTTC. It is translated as CASSGDKDYGYTF.

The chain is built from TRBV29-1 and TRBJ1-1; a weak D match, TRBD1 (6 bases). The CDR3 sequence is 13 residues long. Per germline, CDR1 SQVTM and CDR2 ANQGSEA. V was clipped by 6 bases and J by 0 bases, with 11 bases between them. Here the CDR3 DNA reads TGCAGCGTGAGGACAGCCATGAACACTGAAGCTTTCTTT. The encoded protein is CSVRTAMNTEAFF.

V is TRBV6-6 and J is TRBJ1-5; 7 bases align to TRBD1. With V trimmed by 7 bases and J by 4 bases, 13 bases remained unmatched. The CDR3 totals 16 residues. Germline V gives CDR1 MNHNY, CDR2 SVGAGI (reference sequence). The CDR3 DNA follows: TGTGCCAGCACCAAAGGGTTCCGGGACAGAAATCAGCCCCAGCATTTT. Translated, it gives CASTKGFRDRNQPQHF.

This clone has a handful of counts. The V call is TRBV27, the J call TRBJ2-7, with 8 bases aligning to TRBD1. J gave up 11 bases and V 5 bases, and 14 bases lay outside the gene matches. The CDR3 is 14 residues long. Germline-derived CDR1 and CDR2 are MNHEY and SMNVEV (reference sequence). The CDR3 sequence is CASSPPGQGEQKYF. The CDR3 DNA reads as TGTGCCAGCAGTCCCCCCGGACAGGGTGAGCAGAAGTACTTC.

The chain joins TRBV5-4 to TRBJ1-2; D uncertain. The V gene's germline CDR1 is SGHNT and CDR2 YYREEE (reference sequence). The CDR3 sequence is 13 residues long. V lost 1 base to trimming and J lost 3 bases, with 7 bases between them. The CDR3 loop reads CASSLRTDYGYTF. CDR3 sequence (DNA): TGTGCCAGCAGCTTGAGAACAGACTATGGCTACACCTTC.

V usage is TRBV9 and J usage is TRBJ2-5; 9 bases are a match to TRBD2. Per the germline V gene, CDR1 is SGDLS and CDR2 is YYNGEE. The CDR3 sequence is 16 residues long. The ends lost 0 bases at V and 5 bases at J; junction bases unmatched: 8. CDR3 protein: CASSVGSSGTRETQYF. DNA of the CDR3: TGTGCCAGCAGCGTAGGGTCTAGCGGGACCCGGGAGACCCAGTACTTC.

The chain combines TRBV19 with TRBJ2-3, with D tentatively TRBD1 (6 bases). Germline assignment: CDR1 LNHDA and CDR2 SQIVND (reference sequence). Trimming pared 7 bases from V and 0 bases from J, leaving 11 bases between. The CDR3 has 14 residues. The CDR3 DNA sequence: TGTGCCAGTATACCCACAGGGAGCACAGATACGCAGTATTTT. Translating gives CASIPTGSTDTQYF. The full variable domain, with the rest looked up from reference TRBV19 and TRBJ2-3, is DGGITQSPKYLFRKEGQNVTLSCEQNLNHDAMYWYRQDPGQGLRLIYYSQIVNDFQKGDIAEGYSVSREKKESFPLTVTSAQKNPTAFYLCASIPTGSTDTQYFGPGTRLTVL.

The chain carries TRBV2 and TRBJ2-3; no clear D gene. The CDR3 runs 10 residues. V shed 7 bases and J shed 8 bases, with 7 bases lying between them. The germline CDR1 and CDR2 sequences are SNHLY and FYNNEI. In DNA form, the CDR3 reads TGTGCCAGCAACCAGCGTACGCAGTATTTT. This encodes CASNQRTQYF. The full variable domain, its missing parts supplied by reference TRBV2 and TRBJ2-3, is EPEVTQTPSHQVTQMGQEVILRCVPISNHLYFYWYRQILGQKVEFLVSFYNNEISEKSEIFDDQFSVERPDGSNFTLKIRSTKLEDSAMYFCASNQRTQYFGPGTRLTVL.

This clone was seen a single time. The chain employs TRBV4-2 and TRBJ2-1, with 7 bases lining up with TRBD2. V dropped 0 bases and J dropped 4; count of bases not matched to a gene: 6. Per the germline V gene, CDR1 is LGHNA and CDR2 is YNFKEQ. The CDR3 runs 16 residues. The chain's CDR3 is CASSQDRGGGYNEQFF. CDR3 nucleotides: TGTGCCAGCAGCCAAGATAGGGGCGGGGGTTACAATGAGCAGTTCTTC.

The CDR3 nucleotides read TGTGCCAGCAGCCAAAACCACTTTGAAGCTTTCTTT. Residues: CASSQNHFEAFF. This chain links TRBV7-8 with TRBJ1-1, with D unresolved. Germline V gene data show CDR1 as SGHVS and CDR2 as FQNEAQ. CDR3 size: 12 residues. Trimming removed 5 bases at V and 7 bases at J, with 11 bases between. The full variable domain, rest sourced from reference TRBV7-8 and TRBJ1-1, is GAGVSQSPRYKVAKRGQDVALRCDPISGHVSLFWYQQALGQGPEFLTYFQNEAQLDKSGLPSDRFFAERPEGSVSTLKIQRTQQEDSAVYLCASSQNHFEAFFGQGTRLTVV.

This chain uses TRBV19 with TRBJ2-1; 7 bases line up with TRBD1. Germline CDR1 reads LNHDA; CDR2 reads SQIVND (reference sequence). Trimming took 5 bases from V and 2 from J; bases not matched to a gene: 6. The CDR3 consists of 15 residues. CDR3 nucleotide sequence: TGTGCCAGTAGTGTGGCCGGGACAGCCTACAATGAGCAGTTCTTC. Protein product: CASSVAGTAYNEQFF.

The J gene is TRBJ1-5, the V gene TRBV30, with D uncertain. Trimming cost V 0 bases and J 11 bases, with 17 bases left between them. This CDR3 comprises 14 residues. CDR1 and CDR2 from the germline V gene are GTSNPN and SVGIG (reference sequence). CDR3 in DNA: TGTGCCTGGAGTGTAAACAGCCTCGCCTCGGCCCAGCATTTT. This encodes CAWSVNSLASAQHF.

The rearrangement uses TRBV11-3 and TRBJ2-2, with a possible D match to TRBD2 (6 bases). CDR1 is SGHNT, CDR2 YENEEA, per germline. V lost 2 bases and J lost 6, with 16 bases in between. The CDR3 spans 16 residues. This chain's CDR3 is CASSLRASASSGELFF. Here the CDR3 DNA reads TGTGCCAGCAGCTTAAGGGCTAGCGCGTCGTCCGGGGAGCTGTTTTTT.

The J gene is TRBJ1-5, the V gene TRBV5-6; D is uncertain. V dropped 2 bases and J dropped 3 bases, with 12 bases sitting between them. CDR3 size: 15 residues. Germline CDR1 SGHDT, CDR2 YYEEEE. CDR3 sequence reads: CASSLLQADNQPQHF. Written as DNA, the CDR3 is TGTGCCAGCAGCTTATTGCAGGCAGACAATCAGCCCCAGCATTTT.

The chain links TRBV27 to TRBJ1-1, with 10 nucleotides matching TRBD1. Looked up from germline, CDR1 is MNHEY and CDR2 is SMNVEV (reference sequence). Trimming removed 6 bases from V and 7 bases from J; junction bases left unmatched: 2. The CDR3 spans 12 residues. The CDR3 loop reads CASRRTGGEAFF. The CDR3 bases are TGTGCCAGCAGGCGGACAGGGGGTGAAGCTTTCTTT.

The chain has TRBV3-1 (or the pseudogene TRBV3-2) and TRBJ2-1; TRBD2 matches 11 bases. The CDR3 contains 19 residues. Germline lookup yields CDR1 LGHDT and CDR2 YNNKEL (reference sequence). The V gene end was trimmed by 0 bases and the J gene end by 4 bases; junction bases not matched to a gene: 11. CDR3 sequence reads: CASSQDPFLLAGGYNEQFF. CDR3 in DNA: TGTGCCAGCAGCCAAGATCCGTTCCTTCTAGCGGGAGGATACAATGAGCAGTTCTTC.